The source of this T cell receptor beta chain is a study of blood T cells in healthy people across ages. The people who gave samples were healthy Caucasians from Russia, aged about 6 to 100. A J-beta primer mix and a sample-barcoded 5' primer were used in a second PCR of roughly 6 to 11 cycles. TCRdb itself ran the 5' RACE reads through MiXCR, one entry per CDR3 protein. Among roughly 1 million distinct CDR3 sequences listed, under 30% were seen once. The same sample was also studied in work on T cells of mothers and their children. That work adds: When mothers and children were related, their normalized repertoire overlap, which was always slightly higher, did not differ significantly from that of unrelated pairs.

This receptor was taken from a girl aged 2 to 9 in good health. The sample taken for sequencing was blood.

The DNA for the CDR3 is TGCGCCAGCACCCCAGGACTAGCGGGAGTAGAGACCCAGTACTTC. Residues: CASTPGLAGVETQYF. This chain connects TRBV5-1 to TRBJ2-5; 13 bases fit TRBD2. The length of the CDR3 is 15 residues. With 6 bases clipped from V and 4 bases from J, the junction kept 6 bases outside the gene matches. CDR1 is SGHRS, CDR2 YFSETQ, per germline.